The 17 T cell receptor beta chains listed next were all sequenced from one sample in a study of T-cell reconstitution after alpha-beta-depleted transplantation in children. Preparing the TCRbeta library involved the use of unique molecular identifiers. TCRdb reprocessed the PCR reads with MiXCR, giving one entry per CDR3 protein. Altogether about 830,000 distinct CDR3 sequences are present, 16% being singletons, with the ten largest covering 5%. Sequenced material: PBMCs, mostly from graft donor cells, taken 360 days after TCRalphabeta/CD19-depleted stem cell transplant. The receptor set was obtained from a male patient younger than 18 who had a stem cell transplant for acute lymphoblastic leukemia, so the T cells may come from the graft donor.

The chain links TRBV12-3 or TRBV12-4 to TRBJ2-1; D is unclear. V was pared by 5 bases and J by 4 bases, with 15 bases between. The CDR3 contains 15 residues. In DNA form, the CDR3 reads TGTGCCAGCAGTGCCTCTCTAGACGGTTACAATGAGCAGTTCTTC. Translated: CASSASLDGYNEQFF.

This clonotype was recorded at least ten times. The genes are TRBV20-1 and TRBJ2-7, with TRBD1 matching over 7 bases. The CDR3 is made up of 14 amino acids. The V segment lost 0 bases and the J segment 4 bases; nucleotides outside the gene matches: 6. Per germline, CDR1 DFQATT and CDR2 SNEGSKA (reference sequence). Here the CDR3 DNA reads TGCAGTGCTAGAGAACGAACAGGGGCGTACGAGCAGTACTTC. Translation: CSARERTGAYEQYF.

The chain links TRBV29-1 to TRBJ2-7; no clear D gene. Deletions cut 6 bases from V and 7 bases from J, with 19 bases between. Germline CDR1 SQVTM, CDR2 ANQGSEA. The CDR3 consists of 13 residues. This CDR3 reads CSVRSYPGGEQYF. Here the CDR3 DNA reads TGCAGCGTCAGGTCCTATCCGGGTGGGGAGCAGTACTTC.

The rearrangement uses TRBV9 and TRBJ2-5; 7 bases align to TRBD1. The CDR3 is 14 amino acids. The V segment lost 3 bases and the J segment 6 bases; nucleotides outside the gene matches: 8. Germline CDR1 reads SGDLS; CDR2 reads YYNGEE. The chain's CDR3 is CASSGRQGTQTQYF. The CDR3, as DNA: TGTGCCAGCAGCGGCCGACAGGGTACCCAGACCCAGTACTTC.

This clonotype occurred a few times. J is TRBJ2-2 and V is TRBV20-1; D perhaps matches TRBD2 (6 bases). CDR1 is DFQATT, CDR2 SNEGSKA, per germline (reference sequence). V lost 0 bases and J lost 5, with 13 bases in between. This CDR3 has 15 amino acids. The CDR3, as DNA: TGCAGTGCTAGAGATGGGCTAGCGTGGACCGGGGAGCTGTTTTTT. This gives the protein CSARDGLAWTGELFF.

This clonotype was seen only a few times. This chain joins TRBV12-3 or TRBV12-4 and TRBJ2-1; D unclear. V lost 3 bases and J lost 1, with 10 bases in between. The CDR3 sequence is 15 residues long. CDR3 coding DNA: TGTGCCAGCAGTTTCGGGCTGGTATCCTACAATGAGCAGTTCTTC. Amino acid sequence: CASSFGLVSYNEQFF.

This clonotype was recorded many times. The chain recombines TRBV7-2 with TRBJ2-4; TRBD1 matches 8 bases. V gave up 3 bases and J gave up 9 bases; unmatched junction bases: 7. Germline CDR1 reads SGHTA; CDR2 reads FQGNSA. There are 14 residues in the CDR3. Written as DNA, the CDR3 is TGTGCCAGCAGCTTCGCCGGGACAGGAAGCATTCAGTACTTC. It encodes CASSFAGTGSIQYF.

This clonotype was seen only a few times. The chain recombines TRBV4-2 with TRBJ2-1, with 8 positions matching TRBD2. This CDR3 comprises 17 residues. V lost 0 bases, J lost 7 bases, and 11 bases stayed unmatched. CDR1 and CDR2 from the germline V gene are LGHNA and YNFKEQ. The CDR3 region is CASSQDPSAGVSNEQFF. CDR3 nucleotides: TGTGCCAGCAGCCAAGATCCCTCAGCGGGAGTATCTAATGAGCAGTTCTTC.

This clonotype was found many times. The chain uses TRBV18 and TRBJ2-7, with 7 nucleotides matching TRBD1. J lost 2 bases, V lost 3 bases, and 16 bases had no gene match. Germline assignment: CDR1 KGHSH and CDR2 LQKENI. The CDR3 contains 18 residues. CDR3 DNA: TGTGCCAGCTCACCGGGTCGGGCTATAAGACAGGGTGCCTACGAGCAGTACTTC. Its protein product is CASSPGRAIRQGAYEQYF.

This clonotype turned up a few times. The chain carries TRBV20-1 and TRBJ2-1, with 9 bases fitting TRBD2. This CDR3 has 13 amino acids. The ends lost 7 bases at V and 8 bases at J; junction bases unmatched: 9. CDR1 DFQATT and CDR2 SNEGSKA come from the germline V gene (reference sequence). The CDR3 region has the DNA TGCAGTGGAGCGGGACTAGCTCTGGATGAGCAGTTCTTC. Translating it yields CSGAGLALDEQFF.

The chain combines TRBV2 with TRBJ2-7; D uncertain. V gave up 6 bases and J gave up 2 bases, with 17 bases separating them. The CDR3 length is 15 residues. Germline assignment: CDR1 SNHLY and CDR2 FYNNEI. CDR3 nucleotide sequence: TGTGCCAGCAGCCTCTCTAACGCGGTAGCCTACGAGCAGTACTTC. Protein sequence: CASSLSNAVAYEQYF. Full variable domain (missing parts from reference TRBV2 and TRBJ2-7): EPEVTQTPSHQVTQMGQEVILRCVPISNHLYFYWYRQILGQKVEFLVSFYNNEISEKSEIFDDQFSVERPDGSNFTLKIRSTKLEDSAMYFCASSLSNAVAYEQYFGPGTRLTVT.

The chain is built from TRBV5-1 and TRBJ2-7, with D maybe TRBD2 (6 bases). V lost 3 bases and J lost 3, with 13 bases in between. Germline V gives CDR1 SGHRS, CDR2 YFSETQ. CDR3 length: 14 residues. CDR3 coding DNA: TGCGCCAGCAGCTGGTACGGGACTGGCTACGAGCAGTACTTC. This encodes CASSWYGTGYEQYF.

This clonotype was observed a handful of times. This chain joins TRBV7-9 and TRBJ2-7; 7 bases are a match to TRBD1. Germline V lookup: CDR1 SEHNR, CDR2 FQNEAQ (reference sequence). With 1 base clipped from V and 6 bases from J, the junction kept 9 bases outside the gene matches. CDR3 length: 15 residues. CDR3 DNA: TGTGCCAGCAGCTTAGAAGGGGGCCTGTTGAGCGAGCAGTACTTC. Its protein is CASSLEGGLLSEQYF.

This chain joins TRBV12-3 or TRBV12-4 and TRBJ1-5, with D unresolved. The ends were cut back, 7 bases at V and 3 bases at J, with 13 bases in the middle. The CDR3 totals 14 residues. The CDR3 DNA reads as TGTGCCAGCAACGTATTCGGTCTCAATCAGCCCCAGCATTTT. This codes for CASNVFGLNQPQHF.

V usage is TRBV7-9 and J usage is TRBJ2-7, with D hard to call. V was cut by 6 bases and J by 3 bases, with 12 bases left in between. The CDR3 length is 13 residues. Germline V gene lookup returns CDR1 SEHNR and CDR2 FQNEAQ (reference sequence). The CDR3 sequence is CASSAPLGYEQYF. The CDR3 region has the DNA TGTGCCAGCAGTGCCCCGCTCGGCTACGAGCAGTACTTC.

The V call is TRBV7-7, the J call TRBJ2-7; 7 nucleotides align to TRBD2. This CDR3 is built from 17 residues. V was pared by 2 bases and J by 7 bases, with 17 bases of the junction left unmatched. CDR1 and CDR2 (germline): SSHAT, FNYEAQ (reference sequence). CDR3 sequence (DNA): TGTGCCAGCAGCTTAAATCCTAGAGGGAGGGCCCCGTATGAGCAGTACTTC. The encoded protein is CASSLNPRGRAPYEQYF.

The chain couples TRBV7-2 to TRBJ2-5; D is uncertain. CDR1 and CDR2 (germline): SGHTA, FQGNSA. V lost 8 bases and J lost 9, with 16 bases in between. CDR3 length: 12 residues. The CDR3 coding sequence is TGTGCCAGCGGGTACAACGGCGAGGCCCAGTACTTC. It translates to CASGYNGEAQYF.